Below are 13 T cell receptor beta chains sequenced from a single sample in a study of T cell responses to AZD1222 COVID-19 vaccine. Repertoires were generated with immunoSEQ multiplex PCR, while TCRdb's copy carries only in-frame clones and drops some. The repertoire includes around 150,000 clones, 90% to 95% of them detected once, and approximately 7% sits in the top ten. The source was peripheral blood, collected 28 days after the second AZD1222 dose. The receptors were gathered from an adult who received the AZD1222 COVID-19 vaccine.

To note about this clone: This CDR3 is also generated by other DNA sequences in the sample. V gene TRBV18 combines with J gene TRBJ2-7; D perhaps matches TRBD2 (5 bases). The CDR3 is made up of 13 amino acids. V lost 3 bases to trimming and J lost 4 bases, with 10 bases between them. Germline CDR1 is KGHSH and CDR2 is LQKENI. The chain's CDR3 is CASSPLRGYEQYF. The CDR3, as DNA: TGTGCCAGCTCACCTTTGAGAGGGTACGAGCAGTACTTC.

This chain joins TRBV13 and TRBJ2-5, with TRBD1 identical over 7 bases. The V gene's germline CDR1 is PRHDT and CDR2 FYEKMQ (reference sequence). This CDR3 is built from 13 residues. Germline trimming cut 4 bases from V and 5 bases from J; bases unmatched to any gene: 4. DNA for the CDR3: TGTGCCAGCAGCTCTCGACAGGGTGAGACCCAGTACTTC. It yields the protein CASSSRQGETQYF.

The genes are TRBV6-5 and TRBJ1-2; no reliable D call. V lost 6 bases and J lost 1, with 6 bases in between. Germline loops: CDR1 MNHEY, CDR2 SVGAGI. The CDR3 is made up of 12 amino acids. CDR3: CASSPDNYGYTF. CDR3 DNA: TGTGCCAGCAGCCCCGATAACTATGGCTACACCTTC.

This sequence joins TRBV2 and TRBJ1-3, with D possibly matching TRBD1 (5 bases). V was cut by 10 bases and J by 0 bases, with 19 bases left in between. CDR3 length: 16 residues. CDR1 and CDR2 from the germline V gene are SNHLY and FYNNEI. The CDR3 spells CANYVGGMHSGNTIYF. Written as DNA, the CDR3 is TGTGCCAACTACGTGGGGGGGATGCACTCTGGAAACACCATATATTTT.

CDR3 region: CASSLDGAILTYEQYF. As DNA, the CDR3 is TGCGCCAGCAGCTTGGATGGAGCGATCCTGACCTACGAGCAGTACTTC. The chain joins TRBV5-1 to TRBJ2-7; D ambiguous. This CDR3 is built from 16 residues. The germline gives CDR1 SGHRS, CDR2 YFSETQ. Trimming left V 0 bases short and J 2 bases short, with 15 bases between. The full variable domain, completed using reference TRBV5-1 and TRBJ2-7, is KAGVTQTPRYLIKTRGQQVTLSCSPISGHRSVSWYQQTPGQGLQFLFEYFSETQRNKGNFPGRFSGRQFSNSRSEMNVSTLELGDSALYLCASSLDGAILTYEQYFGPGTRLTVT.

The chain uses TRBV27 and TRBJ2-7; TRBD1 or TRBD2 may be the D gene (5 bases each). The CDR3 is 15 amino acids. Germline CDR1 MNHEY, CDR2 SMNVEV (reference sequence). The germline V and J ends were trimmed by 3 bases and 2 bases, with 14 bases remaining between them. This CDR3 reads CASSLGWETAYEQYF. As DNA, the CDR3 is TGTGCCAGCAGTTTGGGGTGGGAGACAGCCTACGAGCAGTACTTC.

The chain joins TRBV6-1 to TRBJ1-1, with D possibly TRBD1 on 6 matching bases. CDR3 length: 16 amino acids. CDR1 and CDR2 from the germline V gene are MNHNS and SASEGT. Trimming removed 0 bases from V and 4 bases from J, with 15 bases in between. The CDR3: CASSEAYSLGATEAFF. The DNA for the CDR3 is TGTGCCAGCAGTGAAGCGTACTCGTTGGGGGCCACTGAAGCTTTCTTT.

In nucleotides, the CDR3 is TGCAGCGTTGAAGGGGAAGGTGGCTACACCTTC. Encoded protein: CSVEGEGGYTF. V and J are TRBV29-1 and TRBJ1-2; D is uncertain. This CDR3 region has 11 residues. Trimming left V 1 base short and J 7 bases short, with 7 bases between. Germline assignment: CDR1 SQVTM and CDR2 ANQGSEA. Variable domain in full (rest from reference TRBV29-1 and TRBJ1-2): SAVISQKPSRDICQRGTSLTIQCQVDSQVTMMFWYRQQPGQSLTLIATANQGSEATYESGFVIDKFPISRPNLTFSTLTVSNMSPEDSSIYLCSVEGEGGYTFGSGTRLTVV.

Here the CDR3 DNA reads TGTGCCAGCAGTTTAATCAGGTCGGCTGGCAATCAGCCCCAGCATTTT. Amino acids: CASSLIRSAGNQPQHF. The V call is TRBV7-8, the J call TRBJ1-5; D is ambiguous. Per germline, CDR1 SGHVS and CDR2 FQNEAQ. The V end was cut by 6 bases, the J end by 2 bases, with 17 bases between. This CDR3 is built from 16 residues.

The chain employs TRBV30 and TRBJ2-7, with a weak D call TRBD2 (5 bases). Germline values: CDR1 GTSNPN, CDR2 SVGIG (reference sequence). V lost 1 base to trimming and J lost 6 bases, with 13 bases between them. This CDR3 is built from 13 residues. Written as DNA, the CDR3 is TGTGCCTGGAGTGCGGAGGTCAGCCGCGAGCAGTACTTC. Protein product: CAWSAEVSREQYF.

This rearrangement joins TRBV24-1 to TRBJ2-5; no definite D call. V shed 4 bases and J shed 3 bases, with 11 bases lying between them. Germline V gene sequence: CDR1 KGHDR, CDR2 SFDVKD. The CDR3 is made up of 14 amino acids. The chain's CDR3 is CATSEGSGEETQYF. Written as DNA, the CDR3 is TGTGCCACCAGTGAAGGCAGTGGAGAAGAGACCCAGTACTTC.

This clone was seen more than once but under ten times. This rearrangement joins TRBV6-5 to TRBJ1-1; no clear D gene. This CDR3 has 13 amino acids. The V gene lost 2 bases and the J gene lost 3 bases, with 7 bases spanning the gap. CDR1 and CDR2 (germline): MNHEY, SVGAGI. The CDR3 coding sequence is TGTGCCAGCAGTTACATATCGGACACTGAAGCTTTCTTT. Amino acid sequence: CASSYISDTEAFF.

V and J are TRBV13 and TRBJ2-1; no firm D call. V dropped 5 bases and J dropped 4 bases, with 9 bases sitting between them. The CDR3 runs to 13 residues. Germline values: CDR1 PRHDT, CDR2 FYEKMQ (reference sequence). The CDR3 DNA sequence: TGTGCCAGCAGCCAAACGGAATACAATGAGCAGTTCTTC. Its translation: CASSQTEYNEQFF.